This T cell receptor beta chain was identified in a study of shared clonotypes between healthy human individuals. Study at large: Contributing individuals were a couple of females and three males aged 18 to 49.

Trimming removed 6 bases from V and 9 bases from J; junction bases left unmatched: 14. Germline-derived CDR1 and CDR2 are SQVTM and ANQGSEA. This CDR3 comprises 15 residues. The protocol was immunoSEQ multiplex PCR, while the TCRdb copy is restricted to in-frame clones and leaves out a portion. The data contain 150,000 to 200,000 clones, approximately 60% of them seen just once; the ten biggest clones take up roughly a tenth. The sequence was collected from a young man in good health. Input material: memory CD4+ T cells sorted from blood. The subset here: CD45RA-negative fraction. The chain uses TRBV29-1 and TRBJ2-1; the match to TRBD2 covers 10 bases. The CDR3 DNA follows: TGCAGCGTCCATCCTCCGGGACTAGCGAGGGGTGAGCAGTTCTTC. Translating gives CSVHPPGLARGEQFF.